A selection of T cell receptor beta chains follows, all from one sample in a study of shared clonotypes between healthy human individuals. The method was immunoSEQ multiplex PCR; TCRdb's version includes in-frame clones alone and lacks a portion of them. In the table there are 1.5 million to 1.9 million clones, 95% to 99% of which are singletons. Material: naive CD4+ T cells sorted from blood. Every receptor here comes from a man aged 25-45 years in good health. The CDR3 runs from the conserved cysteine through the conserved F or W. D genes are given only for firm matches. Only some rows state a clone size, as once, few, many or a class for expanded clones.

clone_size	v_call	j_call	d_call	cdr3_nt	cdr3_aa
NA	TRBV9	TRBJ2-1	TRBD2	TGTGCCAGCAGCGTAGCCCCCTGGCGGGAGGGTAATGAGCAGTTCTTC	CASSVAPWREGNEQFF
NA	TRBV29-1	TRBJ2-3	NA	TGCAGCGTTGAACAGCCGAGTACGCAGTATTTT	CSVEQPSTQYF
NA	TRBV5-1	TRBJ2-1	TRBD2	TGCGCCAGCAGACTAGCGGGAGGCAATGAGCAGTTCTTC	CASRLAGGNEQFF
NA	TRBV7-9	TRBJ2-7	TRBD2	TGTGCCAGCAGCTTTCAAAGCGGGGAAAGGTGGCACGAGCAGTACTTC	CASSFQSGERWHEQYF
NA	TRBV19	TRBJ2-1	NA	TGTGCCAGTAGTATAGTAGGGGGGCTTGCCGAGCAGTTCTTC	CASSIVGGLAEQFF
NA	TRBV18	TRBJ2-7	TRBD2	TGTGCCAGCTCACCACCAAAGGCGGCTAGCGGTTCCTACGAGCAGTACTTC	CASSPPKAASGSYEQYF
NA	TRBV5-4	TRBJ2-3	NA	TGTGCCGGATCCAGGGGCAGCACAGATACGCAGTATTTT	CAGSRGSTDTQYF
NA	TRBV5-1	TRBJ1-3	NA	TGCGCCAGCAGCTTGCAGTCGTCCGGAAACACCATATATTTT	CASSLQSSGNTIYF
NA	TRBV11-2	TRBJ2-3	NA	TGTGCCAGCAGCTCCACCCAGGGGTGGACAGATACGCAGTATTTT	CASSSTQGWTDTQYF
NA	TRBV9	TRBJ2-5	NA	TGTGCCAGCAGCGTAGCGCCTCAGGAGACCCAGTACTTC	CASSVAPQETQYF
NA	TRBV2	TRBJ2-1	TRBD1	TGTGCCAGCAGCGCCGGGACAGTACTCTACAATGAGCAGTTCTTC	CASSAGTVLYNEQFF
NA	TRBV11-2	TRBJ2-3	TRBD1	TGTGCCAGCAGCTTAGGGGGACAGTCTACGCAGTATTTT	CASSLGGQSTQYF
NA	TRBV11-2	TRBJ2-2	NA	TGTGCCAGCAGCTTCGATCAGTCGGGACATTACTCCGGGGAGCTGTTTTTT	CASSFDQSGHYSGELFF
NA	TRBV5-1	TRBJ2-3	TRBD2	TGCGCCAGCAGCTTGCTGACTAGCGGGAGCTCCCCAGATACGCAGTATTTT	CASSLLTSGSSPDTQYF
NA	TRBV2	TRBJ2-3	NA	TGTGCCAGCAGTGAAGATTCTGTAGATACGCAGTATTTT	CASSEDSVDTQYF
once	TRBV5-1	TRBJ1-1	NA	TGCGCCAGCAGCATAGGGGGACCCGGCACTGAAGCTTTCTTT	CASSIGGPGTEAFF
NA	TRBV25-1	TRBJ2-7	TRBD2	TGTGCCAGCAGAGGAGCGGGGGTACACTACGAGCAGTACTTC	CASRGAGVHYEQYF
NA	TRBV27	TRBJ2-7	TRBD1	TGTGCCAGCAGTCGGAAGGGACAGGCTTCCTACGAGCAGTACTTC	CASSRKGQASYEQYF
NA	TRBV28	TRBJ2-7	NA	TGTGCCAGCAGTTTATTAGGGGTGACAGAGCTCTACGAGCAGTACTTC	CASSLLGVTELYEQYF
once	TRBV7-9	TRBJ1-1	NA	TGTGCCAGCAGCTTTTACGGATCGAACACTGAAGCTTTCTTT	CASSFYGSNTEAFF
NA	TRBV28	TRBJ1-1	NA	TGTGCCAGCAGACAGACAGCCATGAACACTGAAGCTTTCTTT	CASRQTAMNTEAFF
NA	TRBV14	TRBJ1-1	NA	TGTGCCAGCAGCCAATACGGTCCCCTCGGCGCTGAAGCTTTCTTT	CASSQYGPLGAEAFF
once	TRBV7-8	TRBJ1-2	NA	TGTGCCAGCAGCTTATCATGGGCGAACTATGGCTACACCTTC	CASSLSWANYGYTF
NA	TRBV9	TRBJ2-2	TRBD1	TGTGCCAGCAGCGCAATCCAGAGGGCAGGGGGCCCCGGGGAGCTGTTTTTT	CASSAIQRAGGPGELFF
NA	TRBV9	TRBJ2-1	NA	TGTGCCAGCAGCGTGTTACTGGATCCAAACAATGAGCAGTTCTTC	CASSVLLDPNNEQFF
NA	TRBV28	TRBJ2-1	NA	TGTGCCATACAACGATTTACCTACAATGAGCAGTTCTTC	CAIQRFTYNEQFF
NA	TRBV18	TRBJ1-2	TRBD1	TGTGCCAGCTCACTCGAAATGACAGGGCTGGGTGGCTACACCTTC	CASSLEMTGLGGYTF
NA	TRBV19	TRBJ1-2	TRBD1	TGTGCCAGTAGGGACAGGGTTTATGGCTACACCTTC	CASRDRVYGYTF
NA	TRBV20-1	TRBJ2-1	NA	TGCAGTGCTTTTCCCAGGGAGGAGCAGTTCTTC	CSAFPREEQFF
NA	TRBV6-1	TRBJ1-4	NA	TGTGCCAGCAGTGAAGTGGCTAATGAAAAACTGTTTTTT	CASSEVANEKLFF
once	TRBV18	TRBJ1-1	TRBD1	TGTGCCAGCTCGCAGGGGGACAGGAGGAACACTGAAGCTTTCTTT	CASSQGDRRNTEAFF
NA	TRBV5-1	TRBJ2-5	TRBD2	TGCGCCAGCAGTTTAAGCGGGAGCCGCGGAGAGACCCAGTACTTC	CASSLSGSRGETQYF
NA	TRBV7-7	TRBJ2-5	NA	TGTGCCAGCAGCTTAGACTTTTTAGAGACCCAGTACTTC	CASSLDFLETQYF
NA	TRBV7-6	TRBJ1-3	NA	TGTGCCAGCAGCTTAGCGCTGGGCTCTTCCTCTGGAAACACCATATATTTT	CASSLALGSSSGNTIYF
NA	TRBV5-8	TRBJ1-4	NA	TGTGCCAGCAGCAGATCTGGTGAAAAACTGTTTTTT	CASSRSGEKLFF
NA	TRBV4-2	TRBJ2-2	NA	TGTGCCAGCAGCCTTTACAGGGTCGGTACCGGGGAGCTGTTTTTT	CASSLYRVGTGELFF
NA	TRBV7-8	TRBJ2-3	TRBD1	TGTGCCAGCAGCCATATCTGGGACAGGGGAAAAGATACGCAGTATTTT	CASSHIWDRGKDTQYF
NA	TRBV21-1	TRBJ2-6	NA	TGTGCCAGCAGCAAACCAGCATTTCCTGGGGCCAACGTCCTGACTTTC	CASSKPAFPGANVLTF
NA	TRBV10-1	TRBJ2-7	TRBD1	TGCGCCAGCAGTGCCCAGGGACAGGGGTCAGTGAACTACGAGCAGTACTTC	CASSAQGQGSVNYEQYF
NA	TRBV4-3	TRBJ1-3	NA	TGCGCCAGCAGCCAAGAGGGGGTAGAAGTCTCTGGAAACACCATATATTTT	CASSQEGVEVSGNTIYF
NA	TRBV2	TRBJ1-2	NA	TGTGCCAGCAGTGAAGGGCTGGGCTACACCTTC	CASSEGLGYTF
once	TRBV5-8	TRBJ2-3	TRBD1	TGTGCCAGCAGGCACGGGACAGAGTCACGAGATACGCAGTATTTT	CASRHGTESRDTQYF
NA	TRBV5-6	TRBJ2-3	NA	TGTGCCAGCAGCCACCAGGGTCGCACAGATACGCAGTATTTT	CASSHQGRTDTQYF
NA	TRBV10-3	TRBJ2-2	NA	TGTGCCATCAAGTTTGCAGGGAACACCGGGGAGCTGTTTTTT	CAIKFAGNTGELFF
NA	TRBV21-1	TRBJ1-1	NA	TGTGCCAGCAACGTTTCGAGGTACACTGAAGCTTTCTTT	CASNVSRYTEAFF
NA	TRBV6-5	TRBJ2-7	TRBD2	TGTGCCAGCAGCCCGCGGGAGGGCCGGTACGAGCAGTACTTC	CASSPREGRYEQYF
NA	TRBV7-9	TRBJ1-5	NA	TGTGCCAGCAGCTCGGGGGGGTTTGGTCAGCCCCAGCATTTT	CASSSGGFGQPQHF
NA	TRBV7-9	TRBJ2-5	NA	TGTGCCAGCAGCTTAGACTCAGGATTACAAGAGACCCAGTACTTC	CASSLDSGLQETQYF
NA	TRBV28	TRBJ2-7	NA	TGTGCCAGCAGGTCGGACGGCAGAGGACCCTACGAGCAGTACTTC	CASRSDGRGPYEQYF
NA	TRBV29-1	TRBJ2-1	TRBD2	TGCAGCGTTCAGACTAGCGGGGGCTACAATGAGCAGTTCTTC	CSVQTSGGYNEQFF